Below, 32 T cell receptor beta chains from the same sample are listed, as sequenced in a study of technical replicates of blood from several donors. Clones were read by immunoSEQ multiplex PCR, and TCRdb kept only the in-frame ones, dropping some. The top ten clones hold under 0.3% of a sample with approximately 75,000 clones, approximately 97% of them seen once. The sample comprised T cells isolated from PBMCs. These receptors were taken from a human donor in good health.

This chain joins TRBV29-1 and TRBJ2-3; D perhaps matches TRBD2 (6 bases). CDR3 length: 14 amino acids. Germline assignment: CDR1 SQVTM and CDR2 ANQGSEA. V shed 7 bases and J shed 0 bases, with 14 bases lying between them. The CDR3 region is CSARDWTSTDTQYF. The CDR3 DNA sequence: TGCAGCGCCCGGGACTGGACTAGCACAGATACGCAGTATTTT.

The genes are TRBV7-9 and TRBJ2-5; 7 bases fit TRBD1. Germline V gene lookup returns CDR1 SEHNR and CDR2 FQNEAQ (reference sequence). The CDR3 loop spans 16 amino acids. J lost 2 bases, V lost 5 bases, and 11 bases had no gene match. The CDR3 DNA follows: TGTGCCAGCAGCCTAACGAGGCAGGGGGTACAAGAGACCCAGTACTTC. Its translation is CASSLTRQGVQETQYF.

CDR3 in DNA: TGTGCCAGCAGTTACTCGACAGGGGGTACGCAGTATTTT. It translates to CASSYSTGGTQYF. The chain couples TRBV6-5 to TRBJ2-3; 9 nucleotides match TRBD1. In germline, CDR1 is MNHEY, CDR2 SVGAGI. There are 13 residues in the CDR3. V lost 0 bases to trimming and J lost 8 bases; unmatched junction nucleotides: 0.

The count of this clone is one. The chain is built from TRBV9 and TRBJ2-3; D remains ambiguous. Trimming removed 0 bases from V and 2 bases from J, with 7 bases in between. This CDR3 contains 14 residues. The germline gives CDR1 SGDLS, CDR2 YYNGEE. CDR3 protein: CASSVESITDTQYF. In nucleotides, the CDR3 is TGTGCCAGCAGCGTAGAATCCATCACAGATACGCAGTATTTT. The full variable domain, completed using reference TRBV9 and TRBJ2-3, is DSGVTQTPKHLITATGQRVTLRCSPRSGDLSVYWYQQSLDQGLQFLIQYYNGEERAKGNILERFSAQQFPDLHSELNLSSLELGDSALYFCASSVESITDTQYFGPGTRLTVL.

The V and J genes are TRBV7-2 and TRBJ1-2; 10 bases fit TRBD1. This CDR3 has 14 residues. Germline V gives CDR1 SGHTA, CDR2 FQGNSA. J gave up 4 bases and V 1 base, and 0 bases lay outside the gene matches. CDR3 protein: CASSLGTGGYGYTF. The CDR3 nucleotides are TGTGCCAGCAGCTTAGGGACAGGGGGCTATGGCTACACCTTC.

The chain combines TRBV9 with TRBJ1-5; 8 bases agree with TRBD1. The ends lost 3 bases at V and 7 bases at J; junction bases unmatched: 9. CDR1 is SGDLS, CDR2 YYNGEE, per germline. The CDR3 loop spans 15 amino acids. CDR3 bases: TGTGCCAGCAGCGGACTAGGACAGGGCGTACAGCCCCAGCATTTT. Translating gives CASSGLGQGVQPQHF.

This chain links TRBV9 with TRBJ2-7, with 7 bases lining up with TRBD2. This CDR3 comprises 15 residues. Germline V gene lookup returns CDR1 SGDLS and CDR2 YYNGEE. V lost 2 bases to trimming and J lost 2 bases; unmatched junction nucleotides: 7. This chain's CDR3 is CASSVETSATYEQYF. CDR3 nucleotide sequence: TGTGCCAGCAGCGTTGAAACTAGCGCTACCTACGAGCAGTACTTC. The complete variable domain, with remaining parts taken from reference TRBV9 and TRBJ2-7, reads DSGVTQTPKHLITATGQRVTLRCSPRSGDLSVYWYQQSLDQGLQFLIQYYNGEERAKGNILERFSAQQFPDLHSELNLSSLELGDSALYFCASSVETSATYEQYFGPGTRLTVT.

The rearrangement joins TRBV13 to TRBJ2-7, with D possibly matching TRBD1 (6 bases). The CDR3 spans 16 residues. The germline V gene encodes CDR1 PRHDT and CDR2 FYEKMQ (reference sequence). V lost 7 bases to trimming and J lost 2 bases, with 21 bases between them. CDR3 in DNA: TGTGCCAGCACACACGGAACGGACAGTCGAACCTACGAGCAGTACTTC. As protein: CASTHGTDSRTYEQYF. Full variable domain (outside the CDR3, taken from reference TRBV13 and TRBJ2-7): AAGVIQSPRHLIKEKRETATLKCYPIPRHDTVYWYQQGPGQDPQFLISFYEKMQSDKGSIPDRFSAQQFSDYHSELNMSSLELGDSALYFCASTHGTDSRTYEQYFGPGTRLTVT.

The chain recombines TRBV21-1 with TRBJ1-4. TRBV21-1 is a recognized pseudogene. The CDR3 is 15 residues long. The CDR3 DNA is TGTGCCAGCAGCGCCCGCGGTGCAACTAATGAAAAACTGTTTTTT. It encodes CASSARGATNEKLFF.

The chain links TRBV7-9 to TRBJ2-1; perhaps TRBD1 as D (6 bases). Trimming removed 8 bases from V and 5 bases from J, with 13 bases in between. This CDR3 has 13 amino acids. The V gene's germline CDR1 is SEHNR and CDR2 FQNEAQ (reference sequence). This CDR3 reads CASPGHSNNEQFF. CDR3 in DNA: TGTGCCAGCCCGGGACATTCGAACAATGAGCAGTTCTTC. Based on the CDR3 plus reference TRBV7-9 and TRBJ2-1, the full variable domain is DTGVSQNPRHKITKRGQNVTFRCDPISEHNRLYWYRQTLGQGPEFLTYFQNEAQLEKSRLLSDRFSAERPKGSFSTLEIQRTEQGDSAMYLCASPGHSNNEQFFGPGTRLTVL.

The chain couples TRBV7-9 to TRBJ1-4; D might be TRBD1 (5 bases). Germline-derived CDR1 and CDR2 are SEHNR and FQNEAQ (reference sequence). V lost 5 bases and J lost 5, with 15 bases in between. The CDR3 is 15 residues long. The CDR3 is CASSPGVTENEKLFF. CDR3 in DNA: TGTGCCAGCAGCCCCGGAGTGACAGAAAATGAAAAACTGTTTTTT.

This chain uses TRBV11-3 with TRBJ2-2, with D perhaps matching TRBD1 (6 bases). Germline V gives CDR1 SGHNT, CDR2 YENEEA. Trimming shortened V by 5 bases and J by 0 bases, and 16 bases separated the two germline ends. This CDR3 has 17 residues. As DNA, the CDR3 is TGTGCCAGCAGCCCAGCGGCAGGGGCGGCGAACACCGGGGAGCTGTTTTTT. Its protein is CASSPAAGAANTGELFF.

The CDR3 loop reads CASSRLAGANEQYF. In DNA form, the CDR3 reads TGTGCCAGCAGTCGACTAGCGGGAGCCAACGAGCAGTACTTC. This sequence joins TRBV28 and TRBJ2-7; 12 nucleotides line up with TRBD2. The CDR3 is made up of 14 amino acids. Germline CDR1 and CDR2: MDHEN and SYDVKM. V shed 5 bases and J 5 bases; nucleotides not matched to a gene: 4. The entire variable domain, with the rest obtained from reference TRBV28 and TRBJ2-7, is as follows: DVKVTQSSRYLVKRTGEKVFLECVQDMDHENMFWYRQDPGLGLRLIYFSYDVKMKEKGDIPEGYSVSREKKERFSLILESASTNQTSMYLCASSRLAGANEQYFGPGTRLTVT.

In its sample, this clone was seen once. This CDR3 is CASSFGTNYEQYF. CDR3 nucleotide sequence: TGTGCCAGCAGCTTTGGGACAAACTACGAGCAGTACTTC. The rearrangement links TRBV5-4 to TRBJ2-7; D might be TRBD1 (6 bases). Germline V gene lookup returns CDR1 SGHNT and CDR2 YYREEE (reference sequence). CDR3 length: 13 residues. The V gene lost 2 bases and the J gene lost 3 bases, with 9 bases spanning the gap.

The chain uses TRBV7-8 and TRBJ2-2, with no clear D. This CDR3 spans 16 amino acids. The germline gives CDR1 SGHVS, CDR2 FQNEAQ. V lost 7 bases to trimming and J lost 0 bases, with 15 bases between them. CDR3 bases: TGTGCCAGCACCATTAGCCGGTCCTCGAACACCGGGGAGCTGTTTTTT. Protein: CASTISRSSNTGELFF.

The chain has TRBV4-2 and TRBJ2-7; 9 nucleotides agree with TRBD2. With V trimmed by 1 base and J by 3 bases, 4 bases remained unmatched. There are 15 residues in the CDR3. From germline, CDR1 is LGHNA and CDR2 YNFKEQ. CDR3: CASSQGNSGSYEQYF. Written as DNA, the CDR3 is TGTGCCAGCAGCCAAGGAAATAGCGGGAGCTACGAGCAGTACTTC.

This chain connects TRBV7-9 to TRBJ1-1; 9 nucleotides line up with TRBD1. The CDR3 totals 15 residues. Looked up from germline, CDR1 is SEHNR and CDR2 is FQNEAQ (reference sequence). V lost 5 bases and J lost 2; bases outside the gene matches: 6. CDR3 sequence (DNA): TGTGCCAGCAGCCGTTGGACAGGGGAAAACACTGAAGCTTTCTTT. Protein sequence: CASSRWTGENTEAFF. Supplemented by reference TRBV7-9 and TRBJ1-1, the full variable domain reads DTGVSQNPRHKITKRGQNVTFRCDPISEHNRLYWYRQTLGQGPEFLTYFQNEAQLEKSRLLSDRFSAERPKGSFSTLEIQRTEQGDSAMYLCASSRWTGENTEAFFGQGTRLTVV.

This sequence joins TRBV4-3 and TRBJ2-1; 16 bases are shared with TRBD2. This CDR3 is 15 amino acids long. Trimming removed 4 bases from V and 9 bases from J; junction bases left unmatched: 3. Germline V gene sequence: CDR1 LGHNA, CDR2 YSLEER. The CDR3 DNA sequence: TGCGCCAGCAGCCTTGGGACTAGCGGGAGGGGTGAGCAGTTCTTC. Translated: CASSLGTSGRGEQFF.

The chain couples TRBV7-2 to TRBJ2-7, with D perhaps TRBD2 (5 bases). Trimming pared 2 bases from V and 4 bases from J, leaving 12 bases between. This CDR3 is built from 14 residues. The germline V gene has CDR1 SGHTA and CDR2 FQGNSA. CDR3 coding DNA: TGTGCCAGCAGCTTAATGACTACCATATACGAGCAGTACTTC. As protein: CASSLMTTIYEQYF.

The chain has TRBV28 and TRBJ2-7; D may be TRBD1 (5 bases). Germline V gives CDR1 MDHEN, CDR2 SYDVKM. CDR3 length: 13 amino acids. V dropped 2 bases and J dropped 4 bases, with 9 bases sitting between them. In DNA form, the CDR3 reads TGTGCCAGCAGTTTAACAGGAACATACGAGCAGTACTTC. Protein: CASSLTGTYEQYF.

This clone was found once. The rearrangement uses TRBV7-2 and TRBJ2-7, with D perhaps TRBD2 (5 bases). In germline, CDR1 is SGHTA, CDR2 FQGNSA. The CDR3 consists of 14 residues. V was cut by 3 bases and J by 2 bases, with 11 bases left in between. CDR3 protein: CASSLRDWAYEQYF. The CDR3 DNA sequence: TGTGCCAGCAGCTTGAGGGATTGGGCCTACGAGCAGTACTTC.

CDR3 protein: CASSVDRHEQFF. The CDR3 DNA sequence: TGTGCCAGCAGCGTAGACAGACATGAGCAGTTCTTC. The chain carries TRBV9 and TRBJ2-1; no reliable D call. V was trimmed by 0 bases and J by 8 bases, leaving 6 bases between them. Germline assignment: CDR1 SGDLS and CDR2 YYNGEE. CDR3 length: 12 residues. The variable domain in full, with the rest retrieved from reference TRBV9 and TRBJ2-1, is DSGVTQTPKHLITATGQRVTLRCSPRSGDLSVYWYQQSLDQGLQFLIQYYNGEERAKGNILERFSAQQFPDLHSELNLSSLELGDSALYFCASSVDRHEQFFGPGTRLTVL.

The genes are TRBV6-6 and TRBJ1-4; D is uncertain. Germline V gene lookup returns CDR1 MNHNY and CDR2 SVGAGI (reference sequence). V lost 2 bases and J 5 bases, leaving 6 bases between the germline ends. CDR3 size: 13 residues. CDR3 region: CASSYGGNEKLFF. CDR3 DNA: TGTGCCAGCAGTTACGGTGGCAATGAAAAACTGTTTTTT.

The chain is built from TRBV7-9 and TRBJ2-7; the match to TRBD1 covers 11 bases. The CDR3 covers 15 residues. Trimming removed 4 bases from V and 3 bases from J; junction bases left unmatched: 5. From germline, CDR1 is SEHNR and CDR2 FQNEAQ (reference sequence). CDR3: CASSSDRGHSYEQYF. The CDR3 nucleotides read TGTGCCAGCAGCTCGGACAGGGGGCATAGCTACGAGCAGTACTTC.

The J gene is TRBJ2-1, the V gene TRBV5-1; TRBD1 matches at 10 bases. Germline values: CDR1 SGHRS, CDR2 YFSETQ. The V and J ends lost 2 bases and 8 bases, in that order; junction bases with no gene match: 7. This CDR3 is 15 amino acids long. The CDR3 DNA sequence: TGCGCCAGCAGCTTTTCCGGGACAGGGGTCCATGAGCAGTTCTTC. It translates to CASSFSGTGVHEQFF.

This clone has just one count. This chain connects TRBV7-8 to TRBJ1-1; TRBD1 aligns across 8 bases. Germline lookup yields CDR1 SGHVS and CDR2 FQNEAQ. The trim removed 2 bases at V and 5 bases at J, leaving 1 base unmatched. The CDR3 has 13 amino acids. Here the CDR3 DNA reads TGTGCCAGCAGCTTATACAGGGGGACTGAAGCTTTCTTT. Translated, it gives CASSLYRGTEAFF.

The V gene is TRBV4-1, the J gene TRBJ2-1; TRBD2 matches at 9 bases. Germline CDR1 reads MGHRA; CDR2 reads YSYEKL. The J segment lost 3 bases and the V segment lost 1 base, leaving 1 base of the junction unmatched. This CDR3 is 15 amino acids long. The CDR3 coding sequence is TGCGCCAGCAGCCAAGGACTAGCGGTCTACAATGAGCAGTTCTTC. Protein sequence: CASSQGLAVYNEQFF.

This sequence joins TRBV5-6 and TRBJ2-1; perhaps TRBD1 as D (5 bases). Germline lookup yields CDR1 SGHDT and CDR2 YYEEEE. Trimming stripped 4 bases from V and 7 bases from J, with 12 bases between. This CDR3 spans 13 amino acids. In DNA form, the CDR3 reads TGTGCCAGCAGCATACCCCAGGGAAATGAGCAGTTCTTC. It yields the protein CASSIPQGNEQFF.

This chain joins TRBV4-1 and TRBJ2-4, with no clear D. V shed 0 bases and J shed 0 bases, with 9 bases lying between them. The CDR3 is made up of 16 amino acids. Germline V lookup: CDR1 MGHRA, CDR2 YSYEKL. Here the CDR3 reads CASSQDINGAKNIQYF. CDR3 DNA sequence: TGCGCCAGCAGCCAAGATATTAACGGAGCCAAAAACATTCAGTACTTC.

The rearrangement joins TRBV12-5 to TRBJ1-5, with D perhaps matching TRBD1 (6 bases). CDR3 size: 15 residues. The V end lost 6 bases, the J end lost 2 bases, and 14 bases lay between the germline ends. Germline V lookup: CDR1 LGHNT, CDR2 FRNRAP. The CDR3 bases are TGTGCTAGTGGGGGGGGGCAGGTGGGCAATCAGCCCCAGCATTTT. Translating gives CASGGGQVGNQPQHF. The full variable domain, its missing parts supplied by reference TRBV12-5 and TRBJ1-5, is DARVTQTPRHKVTEMGQEVTMRCQPILGHNTVFWYRQTMMQGLELLAYFRNRAPLDDSGMPKDRFSAEMPDATLATLKIQPSEPRDSAVYFCASGGGQVGNQPQHFGDGTRLSIL.

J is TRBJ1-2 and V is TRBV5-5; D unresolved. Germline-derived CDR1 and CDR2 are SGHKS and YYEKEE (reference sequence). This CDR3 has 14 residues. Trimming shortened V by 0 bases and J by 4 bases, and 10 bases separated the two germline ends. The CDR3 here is CASSLEQSVYGYTF. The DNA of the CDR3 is TGTGCCAGCAGCTTGGAACAATCCGTCTATGGCTACACCTTC.

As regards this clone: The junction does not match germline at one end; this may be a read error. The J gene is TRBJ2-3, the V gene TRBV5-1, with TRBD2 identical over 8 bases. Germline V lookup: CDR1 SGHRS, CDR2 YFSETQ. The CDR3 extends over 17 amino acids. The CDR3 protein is CASSLALLADGTDTQYF. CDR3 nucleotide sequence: TGCGCCAGCAGTTTGGCCTTACTAGCGGATGGCACAGATACGCAGTATTTT.